These 18 T cell receptor beta chains share one sample of origin, sequenced in a study of T cell responses to AZD1222 COVID-19 vaccine. Here immunoSEQ multiplex PCR was the method, and the copy in TCRdb shows in-frame clones only, minus some. There are 150,000 to 190,000 clones in the sample; 80% to 90% occur only once, and roughly 9.7% lies in the top ten. The material was peripheral blood, obtained 28 days after the second AZD1222 dose. Source of these receptors: an adult who received the AZD1222 COVID-19 vaccine.

This rearrangement joins TRBV29-1 to TRBJ1-1; D gene uncertain. CDR3 length equals 12 residues. Germline V gene sequence: CDR1 SQVTM, CDR2 ANQGSEA. V dropped 1 base and J dropped 8 bases, with 11 bases sitting between them. The CDR3 here is CSVEGRESEAFF. CDR3 nucleotides: TGCAGCGTTGAAGGGAGGGAATCAGAAGCTTTCTTT. Drawing the rest from reference TRBV29-1 and TRBJ1-1, the complete variable domain is SAVISQKPSRDICQRGTSLTIQCQVDSQVTMMFWYRQQPGQSLTLIATANQGSEATYESGFVIDKFPISRPNLTFSTLTVSNMSPEDSSIYLCSVEGRESEAFFGQGTRLTVV.

The chain joins TRBV29-1 to TRBJ1-2, with D uncertain. The CDR3 is made up of 14 amino acids. V lost 6 bases and J lost 0, with 14 bases in between. Germline V gene data show CDR1 as SQVTM and CDR2 as ANQGSEA. CDR3 region: CSVTLPRANYGYTF. CDR3 nucleotides: TGCAGCGTGACTCTCCCAAGGGCTAACTATGGCTACACCTTC.

Only one count was recorded for this clone. The chain links TRBV11-2 to TRBJ2-1, with D hard to call. Germline loops: CDR1 SGHAT, CDR2 FQNNGV. The V end was cut by 3 bases, the J end by 0 bases, with 6 bases between. CDR3 length: 14 residues. The CDR3 region has the DNA TGTGCCAGCAGCTTGGGCGGCTCCTACAATGAGCAGTTCTTC. Protein: CASSLGGSYNEQFF.

V usage is TRBV7-2 and J usage is TRBJ2-5, with D unresolved. CDR1 is SGHTA, CDR2 FQGNSA, per germline. The germline V and J ends were trimmed by 5 bases and 2 bases, with 9 bases remaining between them. The CDR3 sequence is 13 residues long. DNA for the CDR3: TGTGCCAGCAGCACCGGATGGCAAGAGACCCAGTACTTC. It encodes CASSTGWQETQYF.

The CDR3: CASRSGGTNTGELFF. In DNA form, the CDR3 reads TGTGCCAGTAGATCCGGCGGCACGAACACCGGGGAGCTGTTTTTT. The chain carries TRBV19 and TRBJ2-2, with D unresolved. CDR1 is LNHDA and CDR2 is SQIVND in the germline V gene (reference sequence). The CDR3 has 15 residues. V lost 6 bases to trimming and J lost 0 bases, with 11 bases between them.

The V and J genes are TRBV5-4 and TRBJ2-3; 8 nucleotides agree with TRBD2. After removal of 2 bases from V and 2 bases from J, the junction contained 4 bases not matched to a gene. This CDR3 contains 15 residues. Germline CDR1 and CDR2: SGHNT and YYREEE (reference sequence). The CDR3 is CASSFSGTLTDTQYF. The CDR3 bases are TGTGCCAGCAGCTTTAGCGGGACCCTCACAGATACGCAGTATTTT. The full variable domain, in which reference TRBV5-4 and TRBJ2-3 provide the parts outside the CDR3, is ETGVTQSPTHLIKTRGQQVTLRCSSQSGHNTVSWYQQALGQGPQFIFQYYREEENGRGNFPPRFSGLQFPNYSSELNVNALELDDSALYLCASSFSGTLTDTQYFGPGTRLTVL.

V and J are TRBV7-2 and TRBJ1-6; D remains unclear. CDR1 SGHTA and CDR2 FQGNSA come from the germline V gene. This CDR3 spans 12 amino acids. Trimming left V 3 bases short and J 7 bases short, with 4 bases between. This CDR3 is CASSFRNSPLHF. CDR3 DNA: TGTGCCAGCAGCTTCCGGAATTCACCCCTCCACTTT.

This chain links TRBV5-1 with TRBJ2-7; TRBD2 matches at 7 bases. The germline V gene encodes CDR1 SGHRS and CDR2 YFSETQ. Germline trimming cut 1 base from V and 3 bases from J; bases unmatched to any gene: 4. The CDR3 runs 14 residues. CDR3 loop: CASSLSASGYEQYF. DNA for the CDR3: TGCGCCAGCAGCTTGAGTGCTAGCGGCTACGAGCAGTACTTC.

V is TRBV29-1 and J is TRBJ2-1; 11 positions match TRBD2. Trimming took 7 bases from V and 10 from J; bases not matched to a gene: 3. Looked up from germline, CDR1 is SQVTM and CDR2 is ANQGSEA. The CDR3 contains 11 residues. CDR3 sequence (DNA): TGCAGCGCTGGGACTAGCGGAGAGCAGTTCTTC. Protein sequence: CSAGTSGEQFF.

The chain recombines TRBV7-2 with TRBJ2-3; D not certain. The CDR3 covers 13 residues. The V gene lost 2 bases and the J gene lost 4 bases, with 7 bases spanning the gap. Germline-derived CDR1 and CDR2 are SGHTA and FQGNSA. CDR3 sequence: CASSLLLADTQYF. CDR3 bases: TGTGCCAGCAGCTTATTATTGGCAGATACGCAGTATTTT. The full variable domain, rest sourced from reference TRBV7-2 and TRBJ2-3, is GAGVSQSPSNKVTEKGKDVELRCDPISGHTALYWYRQSLGQGLEFLIYFQGNSAPDKSGLPSDRFSAERTGGSVSTLTIQRTQQEDSAVYLCASSLLLADTQYFGPGTRLTVL.

The chain uses TRBV7-9 and TRBJ2-7; TRBD2 matches 8 bases. Germline V lookup: CDR1 SEHNR, CDR2 FQNEAQ (reference sequence). The CDR3 covers 15 residues. Germline trimming cut 5 bases from V and 3 bases from J; bases unmatched to any gene: 9. CDR3 DNA: TGTGCCAGCAGCCCTATTAGCGGGAATCACTACGAGCAGTACTTC. Translated: CASSPISGNHYEQYF.

The chain employs TRBV18 and TRBJ2-7, with TRBD1 matching over 8 bases. Germline V gene data show CDR1 as KGHSH and CDR2 as LQKENI. V trimming: 5 bases; J trimming: 1 base; junction bases outside the gene matches: 4. This CDR3 has 14 amino acids. CDR3: CASSVGQESYEQYF. The CDR3 nucleotides read TGTGCCAGCTCAGTGGGACAGGAGTCCTACGAGCAGTACTTC.

The rearrangement uses TRBV4-3 and TRBJ2-2; 11 bases fit TRBD2. Germline CDR1 LGHNA, CDR2 YSLEER. V lost 4 bases to trimming and J lost 4 bases; unmatched junction nucleotides: 5. The CDR3 length is 16 residues. The CDR3 DNA reads as TGCGCCAGCAGCCGGACTAGCGGGTCGCCCACCGGGGAGCTGTTTTTT. Translating it yields CASSRTSGSPTGELFF.

The chain carries TRBV5-6 and TRBJ2-2, with 9 bases identical to TRBD2. This CDR3 contains 15 residues. The V and J ends lost 4 bases and 4 bases, in that order; junction bases with no gene match: 5. CDR1 and CDR2 from the germline V gene are SGHDT and YYEEEE. CDR3 protein: CASSVGLASTGELFF. The CDR3 DNA follows: TGTGCCAGCAGCGTGGGACTAGCCAGCACCGGGGAGCTGTTTTTT. Full variable domain (remainder filled in from reference TRBV5-6 and TRBJ2-2): DAGVTQSPTHLIKTRGQQVTLRCSPKSGHDTVSWYQQALGQGPQFIFQYYEEEERQRGNFPDRFSGHQFPNYSSELNVNALLLGDSALYLCASSVGLASTGELFFGEGSRLTVL.

The V call is TRBV4-3, the J call TRBJ2-1; D gene unclear. The V end lost 0 bases, the J end lost 8 bases, and 14 bases lay between the germline ends. This CDR3 comprises 15 residues. The V gene's germline CDR1 is LGHNA and CDR2 YSLEER. CDR3 coding DNA: TGCGCCAGCAGCCAAGAGCGCGTTGGTGGGTATGAGCAGTTCTTC. It specifies CASSQERVGGYEQFF.

The V gene is TRBV9, the J gene TRBJ2-1, with 8 bases identical to TRBD2. Per the germline V gene, CDR1 is SGDLS and CDR2 is YYNGEE. The ends lost 0 bases at V and 9 bases at J; junction bases unmatched: 2. This CDR3 has 13 residues. DNA for the CDR3: TGTGCCAGCAGCGTAGTCACTAGCGGTGAGCAGTTCTTC. It is translated as CASSVVTSGEQFF.

The chain carries TRBV28 and TRBJ2-4, with no clear D. Germline V CDR1 and CDR2: MDHEN, SYDVKM. The germline V and J ends were trimmed by 5 bases and 0 bases, with 11 bases remaining between them. The CDR3 is 15 residues long. The CDR3, as DNA: TGTGCCAGCAGTCCCCCGGGTTTAGCCAAAAACATTCAGTACTTC. It codes for CASSPPGLAKNIQYF.

This rearrangement joins TRBV6-1 to TRBJ1-3; D uncertain. CDR1 is MNHNS, CDR2 SASEGT, per germline. The germline V and J ends were trimmed by 1 base and 5 bases, with 9 bases remaining between them. The CDR3 runs to 14 residues. DNA of the CDR3: TGTGCCAGCAGTGAAGGGCAGGCAAGAAACACCATATATTTT. Translation: CASSEGQARNTIYF.